These 30 T cell receptor beta chains originate from one sample sequenced in a study of T cell responses to AZD1222 COVID-19 vaccine. Produced via immunoSEQ multiplex PCR; TCRdb's table is partial and in-frame only. The sample records 95,000 to 130,000 clones, roughly 87% being singletons. Sample: peripheral blood, taken on day 0 of AZD1222 vaccination. The receptors were sampled from an adult in good health.

The J gene is TRBJ1-4, the V gene TRBV27; D possibly corresponds to TRBD1 (5 bases). The CDR3 is 15 amino acids. V gave up 6 bases and J gave up 8 bases, with 19 bases separating them. The germline gives CDR1 MNHEY, CDR2 SMNVEV (reference sequence). The CDR3 sequence: CASSGDPTGREKLFF. In DNA form, the CDR3 reads TGTGCCAGCAGCGGGGACCCGACGGGCAGAGAAAAACTGTTTTTT.

This chain joins TRBV27 and TRBJ2-7; 7 bases match TRBD2. Germline CDR1 MNHEY, CDR2 SMNVEV (reference sequence). The CDR3 is 14 amino acids. V gave up 0 bases and J gave up 7 bases; unmatched junction bases: 6. The CDR3 protein is CASSLSLGGWEQYF. The CDR3 DNA reads as TGTGCCAGCAGTTTATCGCTCGGGGGGTGGGAGCAGTACTTC.

The V gene is TRBV7-8, the J gene TRBJ1-5; D remains unclear. Germline CDR1 SGHVS, CDR2 FQNEAQ. This CDR3 is built from 16 residues. The V gene lost 2 bases and the J gene lost 3 bases, with 14 bases spanning the gap. This CDR3 reads CASSLLTARNNQPQHF. The CDR3 DNA reads as TGTGCCAGCAGCTTATTGACCGCACGGAACAATCAGCCCCAGCATTTT.

J is TRBJ2-1 and V is TRBV2; the match to TRBD2 covers 10 bases. Germline V gene lookup returns CDR1 SNHLY and CDR2 FYNNEI. The V and J ends lost 7 bases and 9 bases, in that order; junction bases with no gene match: 9. The CDR3 spans 14 residues. CDR3 residues: CASTIPSGGSEQFF. DNA of the CDR3: TGTGCCAGCACCATCCCTAGCGGGGGAAGTGAGCAGTTCTTC.

The chain carries TRBV19 and TRBJ1-3; maybe TRBD1 (5 bases). Looked up from germline, CDR1 is LNHDA and CDR2 is SQIVND (reference sequence). V was cut by 10 bases and J by 1 base, with 23 bases left in between. The CDR3 consists of 17 residues. CDR3 sequence: CATTKRDFIESGNTIYF. Here the CDR3 DNA reads TGTGCCACAACCAAGAGGGACTTCATTGAATCTGGAAACACCATATATTTT.

The chain joins TRBV14 to TRBJ2-7; D gene unclear. Germline V lookup: CDR1 SGHDN, CDR2 FVKESK. The CDR3 is made up of 13 amino acids. Trimming cost V 1 base and J 0 bases, with 4 bases left between them. The CDR3 is CASSQGGSYEQYF. The CDR3 DNA reads as TGTGCCAGCAGCCAAGGGGGCTCCTACGAGCAGTACTTC.

This clone was observed a few times. V usage is TRBV6-5 and J usage is TRBJ2-2, with a weak D call TRBD2 (6 bases). This CDR3 contains 16 residues. Looked up from germline, CDR1 is MNHEY and CDR2 is SVGAGI. V lost 2 bases, J lost 1 base, and 11 bases lay in between. This CDR3 is CASSYGVAVNTGELFF. In DNA form, the CDR3 reads TGTGCCAGCAGTTACGGAGTAGCGGTGAACACCGGGGAGCTGTTTTTT.

This clone was found once. CDR3 in amino acids: CASSITETGRQPQHF. CDR3 in DNA: TGTGCCAGTAGTATAACGGAGACAGGGAGGCAGCCCCAGCATTTT. The V call is TRBV19, the J call TRBJ1-5; 7 nucleotides align to TRBD1. The germline V gene has CDR1 LNHDA and CDR2 SQIVND (reference sequence). This CDR3 has 15 residues. V was clipped by 2 bases and J by 7 bases; unmatched bases: 8.

The V gene is TRBV6-5, the J gene TRBJ2-1; the D gene is possibly TRBD1 (5 bases). Trimming stripped 10 bases from V and 4 bases from J, with 14 bases between. Germline V gene data show CDR1 as MNHEY and CDR2 as SVGAGI. This CDR3 is built from 13 residues. The CDR3 nucleotides read TGTGCCACGCGACAGAAGACTTACAATGAGCAGTTCTTC. Translated, it gives CATRQKTYNEQFF.

This chain links TRBV6-5 with TRBJ1-6; D ambiguous. Germline-derived CDR1 and CDR2 are MNHEY and SVGAGI. Between the trimmed V and J ends, which lost 3 bases and 7 bases, there was a span of 13 bases. The CDR3 runs to 15 residues. The CDR3 DNA reads TGTGCCAGCAGTTATTTGGTGGAGGCCAATTCACCCCTCCACTTT. This gives the protein CASSYLVEANSPLHF.

There are a few counts of this clone. The CDR3 bases are TGTGCCAGCAGCCAAGCCCATCGGGGCCAGCCCCAGCATTTT. Translation gives CASSQAHRGQPQHF. The V gene is TRBV3-1 (or the pseudogene TRBV3-2), the J gene TRBJ1-5; TRBD1 is a possible D gene (5 bases). Trimming took off 1 base at V and 7 bases at J, with 11 bases between the two ends. CDR3 length equals 14 residues. Germline-derived CDR1 and CDR2 are LGHDT and YNNKEL (reference sequence).

The chain recombines TRBV19 with TRBJ1-5; 9 bases align to TRBD1. Germline V gives CDR1 LNHDA, CDR2 SQIVND (reference sequence). Trimming took 6 bases from V and 7 from J; bases not matched to a gene: 7. The CDR3 loop spans 14 amino acids. The CDR3 region has the DNA TGTGCCAGTAGACAGGGGGCGACGGGCCAGCCCCAGCATTTT. It encodes CASRQGATGQPQHF.

The V and J genes are TRBV14 and TRBJ2-7, with D uncertain. The V gene's germline CDR1 is SGHDN and CDR2 FVKESK. This CDR3 contains 10 residues. Trimming left V 3 bases short and J 4 bases short, with 1 base between. CDR3 in amino acids: CASSQYEQYF. In nucleotides, the CDR3 is TGTGCCAGCAGCCAGTACGAGCAGTACTTC.

This clone was observed a few times. J is TRBJ1-3 and V is TRBV5-5; D gene uncertain. The germline V gene has CDR1 SGHKS and CDR2 YYEKEE (reference sequence). This CDR3 comprises 13 residues. Trimming stripped 2 bases from V and 3 bases from J, with 6 bases between. The CDR3 spells CASSLDGGNTIYF. The CDR3 nucleotides read TGTGCCAGCAGCTTAGACGGTGGAAACACCATATATTTT.

The sample holds one count of this clone. The chain couples TRBV7-9 to TRBJ2-2; no clear D gene. The CDR3 spans 14 residues. V was cut by 1 base and J by 4 bases, with 7 bases left in between. The germline V gene encodes CDR1 SEHNR and CDR2 FQNEAQ (reference sequence). The CDR3 sequence: CASSLDPATGELFF. CDR3 nucleotide sequence: TGTGCCAGCAGCTTAGATCCGGCCACCGGGGAGCTGTTTTTT.

The J gene is TRBJ1-2, the V gene TRBV30, with D possibly matching TRBD1 (6 bases). The germline V gene has CDR1 GTSNPN and CDR2 SVGIG (reference sequence). The CDR3 is 14 amino acids. V was cut by 4 bases and J by 6 bases, with 18 bases left in between. CDR3 residues: CAWTETGHINGYTF. For the CDR3, the DNA is TGTGCCTGGACTGAAACGGGACACATAAATGGCTACACCTTC.

The chain recombines TRBV6-5 with TRBJ2-2; D not certain. V was cut by 8 bases and J by 2 bases, with 9 bases left in between. The germline V gene encodes CDR1 MNHEY and CDR2 SVGAGI. The CDR3 runs to 13 residues. CDR3 bases: TGTGCCAGCGGAGACATTAACACCGGGGAGCTGTTTTTT. As protein: CASGDINTGELFF.

The chain recombines TRBV27 with TRBJ1-6; D not resolved. Germline-derived CDR1 and CDR2 are MNHEY and SMNVEV (reference sequence). This CDR3 region has 14 residues. The V end was cut by 7 bases, the J end by 0 bases, with 7 bases between. The CDR3 DNA follows: TGTGCCAGCACCCCGGCCTCCTATAATTCACCCCTCCACTTT. Translating gives CASTPASYNSPLHF.

The V call is TRBV1, the J call TRBJ1-2. TRBV1 is marked as a pseudogene. The CDR3 sequence is 13 residues long. As DNA, the CDR3 is TGCACCAGCAGCCAAGTCCCCGAATATGGCTACACCTTC. Its translation: CTSSQVPEYGYTF.

V and J are TRBV11-3 and TRBJ1-1; no clear D. Germline-derived CDR1 and CDR2 are SGHNT and YENEEA. Deletions cut 5 bases from V and 7 bases from J, with 17 bases between. This CDR3 spans 14 amino acids. The DNA of the CDR3 is TGTGCCAGCAGCCACGACGGAACCCCCGATGAAGCTTTCTTT. It codes for CASSHDGTPDEAFF.

The table lists this clone with a count of one. The rearrangement links TRBV3-1 (or the pseudogene TRBV3-2) to TRBJ1-2, with D uncertain. V dropped 2 bases and J dropped 6 bases, with 10 bases sitting between them. Germline V gene sequence: CDR1 LGHDT, CDR2 YNNKEL (reference sequence). The CDR3 runs 13 residues. CDR3 bases: TGTGCCAGCAGCCAAATACCTGGGGATGGCTACACCTTC. Translated: CASSQIPGDGYTF.

Only a few counts were recorded for this clone. The J gene is TRBJ2-7, the V gene TRBV2; no reliable D call. The CDR3 loop spans 15 amino acids. The germline V gene encodes CDR1 SNHLY and CDR2 FYNNEI. V gave up 7 bases and J gave up 0 bases, with 16 bases separating them. CDR3 nucleotide sequence: TGTGCCAGCATGGGCGGAATGTTACTCTCCTACGAGCAGTACTTC. Amino acid sequence: CASMGGMLLSYEQYF.

J is TRBJ1-5 and V is TRBV4-1; D ambiguous. This CDR3 is 13 amino acids long. V lost 4 bases, J lost 4 bases, and 8 bases lay in between. The germline V gene encodes CDR1 MGHRA and CDR2 YSYEKL. This chain's CDR3 is CASSPRPNQPQHF. The CDR3 DNA reads as TGCGCCAGCAGCCCCAGGCCGAATCAGCCCCAGCATTTT.

This chain connects TRBV15 to TRBJ1-2; possible D gene TRBD1, 5 bases. V shed 1 base and J shed 4 bases, with 7 bases lying between them. Per germline, CDR1 LNHNV and CDR2 YYDKDF (reference sequence). The CDR3 spans 13 residues. The CDR3 reads CATSRGDSYGYTF. The CDR3 nucleotides are TGTGCCACCAGCAGAGGAGACAGCTATGGCTACACCTTC.

Ten or more counts support this clone. The rearrangement joins TRBV5-6 to TRBJ2-5; no firm D call. This CDR3 has 13 residues. The V end lost 1 base, the J end lost 2 bases, and 6 bases lay between the germline ends. Germline loops: CDR1 SGHDT, CDR2 YYEEEE. CDR3 region: CASSLQMQETQYF. CDR3 in DNA: TGTGCCAGCAGCTTGCAAATGCAAGAGACCCAGTACTTC. Full variable domain (rest looked up from reference TRBV5-6 and TRBJ2-5): DAGVTQSPTHLIKTRGQQVTLRCSPKSGHDTVSWYQQALGQGPQFIFQYYEEEERQRGNFPDRFSGHQFPNYSSELNVNALLLGDSALYLCASSLQMQETQYFGPGTRLLVL.

V and J are TRBV28 and TRBJ1-2, with D possibly matching TRBD1 (6 bases). The CDR3 sequence is 14 residues long. The ends were cut back, 3 bases at V and 0 bases at J, with 8 bases in the middle. The V gene's germline CDR1 is MDHEN and CDR2 SYDVKM. CDR3 sequence: CASSFTGPNYGYTF. The CDR3 coding sequence is TGTGCCAGCAGTTTCACAGGGCCTAACTATGGCTACACCTTC.

The rearrangement uses TRBV21-1 and TRBJ2-5; TRBD1 is the table's D call, not checked against the DNA. TRBV21-1 is annotated as a pseudogene. This CDR3 is built from 17 residues. The CDR3 sequence is CASSFSVVQEQQETQYF. DNA for the CDR3: TGTGCCAGCAGCTTTTCAGTGGTGCAGGAACAACAAGAGACCCAGTACTTC.

The V gene is TRBV9, the J gene TRBJ2-7; 8 positions agree with TRBD2. V was clipped by 6 bases and J by 3 bases; unmatched bases: 8. The CDR3 runs 14 residues. The germline V gene encodes CDR1 SGDLS and CDR2 YYNGEE. The CDR3 nucleotides read TGTGCCAGCACGCCTGGAGCGGGAGACTACGAGCAGTACTTC. It is translated as CASTPGAGDYEQYF.

The rearrangement uses TRBV12-3 or TRBV12-4 and TRBJ1-2; no clear D gene. The CDR3 consists of 12 residues. Trimming took off 2 bases at V and 7 bases at J, with 8 bases between the two ends. The CDR3 nucleotides read TGTGCCAGCAGTTTATGGAGCGGTGGCTACACCTTC. It encodes CASSLWSGGYTF.

The chain employs TRBV2 and TRBJ2-7; D is undetermined. Germline V gene lookup returns CDR1 SNHLY and CDR2 FYNNEI. This CDR3 comprises 11 residues. Trimming removed 2 bases from V and 7 bases from J, with 6 bases in between. The CDR3 protein is CASSELGEQYF. The DNA of the CDR3 is TGTGCCAGCAGTGAACTAGGGGAGCAGTACTTC.